Shown below are 30 T cell receptor beta chains from a single sample sequenced in a study of blood T cell repertoires in COVID-19. Assay used: immunoSEQ multiplex PCR; TCRdb lists only in-frame clones, some missing. The sample records more than 300,000 clones, 86% being singletons. The material sequenced was peripheral blood. The receptors here all came from a woman between 45 and 65 years old with acute or convalescent COVID-19.

The CDR3 sequence: CASSPPGGDSPLHF. The CDR3 DNA follows: TGTGCCAGCTCACCACCAGGGGGGGATTCACCCCTCCACTTT. This chain uses TRBV18 with TRBJ1-6; D may be TRBD1 (6 bases). CDR3 length equals 14 residues. CDR1 is KGHSH and CDR2 is LQKENI in the germline V gene. V was clipped by 0 bases and J by 8 bases, with 8 bases between them.

The gene calls are TRBV28 and TRBJ1-3; a possible D gene is TRBD1 (6 bases). This CDR3 has 12 amino acids. Trimming removed 3 bases from V and 11 bases from J, with 11 bases in between. Per germline, CDR1 MDHEN and CDR2 SYDVKM. The CDR3, as DNA: TGTGCCAGCAGTTTTCGAACAGGGTCCATATATTTT. This sequence encodes CASSFRTGSIYF.

This sequence joins TRBV5-1 and TRBJ1-1; 9 bases match TRBD1. Trimming took 4 bases from V and 2 from J; bases not matched to a gene: 3. The germline gives CDR1 SGHRS, CDR2 YFSETQ. The CDR3 loop spans 14 amino acids. CDR3 in amino acids: CASSKGQGNTEAFF. DNA of the CDR3: TGCGCCAGCAGCAAGGGACAGGGAAACACTGAAGCTTTCTTT.

This clone has only a few counts. The chain couples TRBV28 to TRBJ1-4; D is perhaps TRBD1 (5 bases). V lost 4 bases and J 7 bases, leaving 13 bases between the germline ends. There are 14 residues in the CDR3. Germline V gene sequence: CDR1 MDHEN, CDR2 SYDVKM. The CDR3 nucleotides read TGTGCCAGCAGTTCGCAGGGTGTTAGTGAAAAACTGTTTTTT. It translates to CASSSQGVSEKLFF.

The gene calls are TRBV13 and TRBJ1-3, with a possible D match to TRBD1 (5 bases). V was clipped by 3 bases and J by 4 bases, with 13 bases between them. This CDR3 spans 15 amino acids. Germline assignment: CDR1 PRHDT and CDR2 FYEKMQ (reference sequence). The CDR3 coding sequence is TGTGCCAGCAGCTTGGGCAGGGCAGACGGAAACACCATATATTTT. Translated: CASSLGRADGNTIYF.

This chain connects TRBV28 to TRBJ1-2; D remains ambiguous. Germline CDR1 and CDR2: MDHEN and SYDVKM. There are 15 residues in the CDR3. V was pared by 2 bases and J by 1 base, with 11 bases between. The CDR3 reads CASSLGGIHNYGYTF. CDR3 coding DNA: TGTGCCAGCAGTTTAGGAGGGATTCATAACTATGGCTACACCTTC.

V and J are TRBV7-9 and TRBJ2-3; perhaps TRBD2 as D (6 bases). CDR1 SEHNR and CDR2 FQNEAQ come from the germline V gene (reference sequence). The CDR3 is 15 amino acids. Trimming left V 5 bases short and J 1 base short, with 13 bases between. The chain's CDR3 is CASSLSGYGTDTQYF. In nucleotides, the CDR3 is TGTGCCAGCAGCCTTAGCGGATACGGCACAGATACGCAGTATTTT.

The J gene is TRBJ1-5, the V gene TRBV7-3, with D maybe TRBD1 (6 bases). Germline V gene data show CDR1 as SGHTA and CDR2 as FQGTGA. This CDR3 region has 14 residues. Trimming pared 0 bases from V and 4 bases from J, leaving 7 bases between. CDR3 protein: CASSLTGQNQPQHF. CDR3 bases: TGTGCCAGCAGCTTAACTGGACAGAATCAGCCCCAGCATTTT. Full variable domain (missing parts from reference TRBV7-3 and TRBJ1-5): GAGVSQTPSNKVTEKGKYVELRCDPISGHTALYWYRQSLGQGPEFLIYFQGTGAADDSGLPNDRFFAVRPEGSVSTLKIQRTERGDSAVYLCASSLTGQNQPQHFGDGTRLSIL.

The table lists this clone with a few counts. The J gene is TRBJ2-7, the V gene TRBV9; 10 bases match TRBD2. Unmatched junction bases numbered 8, after V lost 3 bases and J lost 2 bases. The germline V gene has CDR1 SGDLS and CDR2 YYNGEE. This CDR3 is built from 16 residues. In DNA form, the CDR3 reads TGTGCCAGCAGCGCCCTTGGGACTAGCGCTGCCTACGAGCAGTACTTC. This sequence encodes CASSALGTSAAYEQYF.

This clone was seen a handful of times. The chain carries TRBV24-1 and TRBJ2-1; 13 positions match TRBD2. With V trimmed by 4 bases and J by 7 bases, 6 bases remained unmatched. The V gene's germline CDR1 is KGHDR and CDR2 SFDVKD. CDR3 length: 16 residues. The DNA for the CDR3 is TGTGCCACCAGTGACACCGGGACTAGCGGGATAAATGAGCAGTTCTTC. Translation gives CATSDTGTSGINEQFF.

The chain recombines TRBV6-4 with TRBJ2-1, with 9 bases aligning to TRBD1. Germline CDR1 MRHNA, CDR2 SNTAGT. The CDR3 is 19 residues long. V lost 2 bases, J lost 8 bases, and 19 bases stayed unmatched. The CDR3 sequence is CASSDGSGQGITSPHEQFF. The CDR3 nucleotides read TGTGCCAGCAGTGACGGGTCAGGACAGGGGATAACCAGCCCCCATGAGCAGTTCTTC.

This clone showed up just a few times. The rearrangement joins TRBV5-4 to TRBJ1-3; TRBD1 agrees at 7 bases. The CDR3 contains 16 residues. Germline V gene data show CDR1 as SGHNT and CDR2 as YYREEE (reference sequence). J lost 1 base, V lost 1 base, and 5 bases had no gene match. The CDR3 spells CASSLSQGSSGNTIYF. The CDR3, as DNA: TGTGCCAGCAGCTTGTCACAGGGGTCTTCTGGAAACACCATATATTTT.

This CDR3 is CASSQGQGEYEQYF. The CDR3 region has the DNA TGTGCCAGCAGCCAGGGACAGGGGGAGTACGAGCAGTACTTC. This sequence joins TRBV5-5 and TRBJ2-7; 11 bases map to TRBD1. The CDR3 covers 14 residues. Trimming took 4 bases from V and 4 from J; bases not matched to a gene: 4. The germline CDR1 and CDR2 sequences are SGHKS and YYEKEE (reference sequence).

The V and J genes are TRBV5-1 and TRBJ1-4, with D possibly being TRBD1 (5 bases). Per germline, CDR1 SGHRS and CDR2 YFSETQ. The CDR3 is made up of 17 amino acids. V was trimmed by 0 bases and J by 6 bases, leaving 18 bases between them. The DNA for the CDR3 is TGCGCCAGCAGCTTGGTCGGTTCAACACAAGGGGATGAAAAACTGTTTTTT. Translation: CASSLVGSTQGDEKLFF.

The CDR3 region has the DNA TGTGCCAGCAGCTGGGTAGCGGGAGTGGCGTACGAGCAGTACTTC. Protein product: CASSWVAGVAYEQYF. The chain employs TRBV7-9 and TRBJ2-7; TRBD2 matches 9 bases. V shed 4 bases and J 4 bases; nucleotides not matched to a gene: 8. The CDR3 contains 15 residues. In germline, CDR1 is SEHNR, CDR2 FQNEAQ (reference sequence). The variable domain in full, with the rest retrieved from reference TRBV7-9 and TRBJ2-7, is DTGVSQNPRHKITKRGQNVTFRCDPISEHNRLYWYRQTLGQGPEFLTYFQNEAQLEKSRLLSDRFSAERPKGSFSTLEIQRTEQGDSAMYLCASSWVAGVAYEQYFGPGTRLTVT.

CDR3 amino acids: CSASRGPQARTYF. DNA of the CDR3: TGCAGTGCTAGTAGGGGCCCACAGGCGAGGACGTACTTC. The chain couples TRBV20-1 to TRBJ2-4, with D perhaps matching TRBD1 (5 bases). Between the trimmed V and J ends, which lost 3 bases and 15 bases, there was a span of 21 bases. This CDR3 is 13 amino acids long. Germline loops: CDR1 DFQATT, CDR2 SNEGSKA (reference sequence).

Only one count was recorded for this clone. The genes are TRBV7-8 and TRBJ1-5; 10 positions agree with TRBD1. The CDR3 spans 15 residues. The germline gives CDR1 SGHVS, CDR2 FQNEAQ. Trimming removed 5 bases from V and 2 bases from J; junction bases left unmatched: 3. CDR3 in DNA: TGTGCCAGCAGCCTGACAGGGGGCGGCAATCAGCCCCAGCATTTT. Its translation: CASSLTGGGNQPQHF.

V gene TRBV7-8 combines with J gene TRBJ1-1, with D tentatively TRBD1 (6 bases). The germline V gene encodes CDR1 SGHVS and CDR2 FQNEAQ. The length of the CDR3 is 17 residues. V shed 1 base and J shed 0 bases, with 15 bases lying between them. In DNA form, the CDR3 reads TGTGCCAGCAGCTTAGGGACTCTAACAGGGATGAACACTGAAGCTTTCTTT. Residues: CASSLGTLTGMNTEAFF. The complete variable domain, with remaining parts taken from reference TRBV7-8 and TRBJ1-1, reads GAGVSQSPRYKVAKRGQDVALRCDPISGHVSLFWYQQALGQGPEFLTYFQNEAQLDKSGLPSDRFFAERPEGSVSTLKIQRTQQEDSAVYLCASSLGTLTGMNTEAFFGQGTRLTVV.

The rearrangement links TRBV19 to TRBJ2-3; possibly TRBD1 for D (5 bases). Germline V gene sequence: CDR1 LNHDA, CDR2 SQIVND (reference sequence). The CDR3 is 15 amino acids. With 4 bases removed from V and 4 bases from J, the gap between germline ends came to 15 bases. CDR3 nucleotides: TGTGCCAGTAGTAAGATAACACCAGGGCCAGATACGCAGTATTTT. The encoded protein is CASSKITPGPDTQYF.

Turning to this clone: In the same sample, other DNA sequences code for this CDR3. The chain uses TRBV28 and TRBJ1-5; no reliable D call. Germline CDR1 is MDHEN and CDR2 is SYDVKM. This CDR3 spans 11 amino acids. The V end was cut by 6 bases, the J end by 3 bases, with 3 bases between. Written as DNA, the CDR3 is TGTGCCAGCAGCCTCAATCAGCCCCAGCATTTT. Translated: CASSLNQPQHF.

The rearrangement joins TRBV13 to TRBJ2-7; 10 bases map to TRBD2. The germline CDR1 and CDR2 sequences are PRHDT and FYEKMQ (reference sequence). CDR3 size: 12 residues. V lost 4 bases to trimming and J lost 11 bases; unmatched junction nucleotides: 5. CDR3 amino acids: CASSSSGGVEYF. CDR3 nucleotide sequence: TGTGCCAGCAGCTCAAGCGGGGGGGTGGAGTACTTC. Using reference TRBV13 and TRBJ2-7 for the parts outside the CDR3, the full variable domain is AAGVIQSPRHLIKEKRETATLKCYPIPRHDTVYWYQQGPGQDPQFLISFYEKMQSDKGSIPDRFSAQQFSDYHSELNMSSLELGDSALYFCASSSSGGVEYFGPGTRLTVT.

The genes are TRBV7-2 and TRBJ1-1; tentative D call: TRBD1 (5 bases). Trimming removed 5 bases at V and 1 base at J, with 14 bases between. Germline V gene sequence: CDR1 SGHTA, CDR2 FQGNSA. CDR3 length: 15 amino acids. DNA for the CDR3: TGTGCCAGCAGCCGGGCTGTGGGGCAGAACACTGAAGCTTTCTTT. Translating it yields CASSRAVGQNTEAFF.

V is TRBV4-3 and J is TRBJ2-1; D is uncertain. This CDR3 spans 15 amino acids. With 0 bases removed from V and 0 bases from J, the gap between germline ends came to 6 bases. CDR1 is LGHNA and CDR2 is YSLEER in the germline V gene. The CDR3 reads CASSQEPVSYNEQFF. CDR3 bases: TGCGCCAGCAGCCAAGAGCCAGTCTCCTACAATGAGCAGTTCTTC.

V and J are TRBV14 and TRBJ2-1; 14 positions match TRBD2. V shed 1 base and J 8 bases; nucleotides not matched to a gene: 10. This CDR3 is 18 amino acids long. The germline gives CDR1 SGHDN, CDR2 FVKESK. As DNA, the CDR3 is TGTGCCAGCAGCCAAGGACCCGGGACTAGCGGGAGAGGTGATGAGCAGTTCTTC. Its protein product is CASSQGPGTSGRGDEQFF. Drawing the rest from reference TRBV14 and TRBJ2-1, the complete variable domain is EAGVTQFPSHSVIEKGQTVTLRCDPISGHDNLYWYRRVMGKEIKFLLHFVKESKQDESGMPNNRFLAERTGGTYSTLKVQPAELEDSGVYFCASSQGPGTSGRGDEQFFGPGTRLTVL.

The genes are TRBV28 and TRBJ1-4; D perhaps matches TRBD1 (6 bases). CDR3 length: 15 amino acids. V lost 6 bases and J 3 bases, leaving 14 bases between the germline ends. CDR1 and CDR2 (germline): MDHEN, SYDVKM. DNA of the CDR3: TGTGCCAGCAGCCGGGCCGGGACATCTAATGAAAAACTGTTTTTT. The encoded protein is CASSRAGTSNEKLFF.

This chain connects TRBV5-4 to TRBJ2-5, with 9 bases identical to TRBD1. The germline gives CDR1 SGHNT, CDR2 YYREEE (reference sequence). Trimming cost V 4 bases and J 4 bases; bases outside gene matches: 2. The CDR3 loop spans 13 amino acids. In DNA, the CDR3 is TGTGCCAGCAGCACGGGACAGGGAGAGACCCAGTACTTC. Amino acid sequence: CASSTGQGETQYF.

This clone was detected once. The rearrangement links TRBV9 to TRBJ2-7; unclear D gene. The ends were cut back, 0 bases at V and 0 bases at J, with 13 bases in the middle. CDR3 length equals 16 residues. In germline, CDR1 is SGDLS, CDR2 YYNGEE. The CDR3 spells CASSVAPFSSSYEQYF. The CDR3 DNA reads TGTGCCAGCAGCGTAGCTCCCTTTTCGAGCTCCTACGAGCAGTACTTC.

The CDR3 sequence: CASRLAGGGGKYGYTF. For the CDR3, the DNA is TGTGCCAGCAGGCTCGCCGGGGGAGGGGGAAAGTATGGCTACACCTTC. The V gene is TRBV28, the J gene TRBJ1-2; perhaps TRBD1 as D (6 bases). V lost 6 bases, J lost 5 bases, and 22 bases lay in between. This CDR3 contains 16 residues. Germline CDR1 and CDR2: MDHEN and SYDVKM.

This sequence joins TRBV27 and TRBJ2-1, with TRBD2 matching over 12 bases. The CDR3 consists of 17 residues. Trimming removed 6 bases from V and 2 bases from J; junction bases left unmatched: 8. Germline CDR1 reads MNHEY; CDR2 reads SMNVEV (reference sequence). CDR3 nucleotides: TGTGCCAGCAGCCCCTCTAGCGGGAGGGTACCCTACAATGAGCAGTTCTTC. Translation: CASSPSSGRVPYNEQFF.

The chain has TRBV6-6 and TRBJ2-7; unclear D gene. V was shortened by 0 bases and J by 3 bases, with 9 bases between the two germline ends. Germline V gene lookup returns CDR1 MNHNY and CDR2 SVGAGI (reference sequence). The CDR3 contains 14 residues. CDR3 residues: CASSYSQDYYEQYF. CDR3 bases: TGTGCCAGCAGTTACTCTCAGGATTACTACGAGCAGTACTTC.